This T cell receptor (beta chain) was captured in a study of regulatory T cells in long-lasting Graves disease. As for time point: newly diagnosed GD, antithyroid drugs for less than 3 months. The TCR library was made from RNA extracted from PBMCs. This clonotype has ten or more counts. CDR3-region Arm-PCR and iRepertoire HTBI primers produced the TCR beta libraries. TCRdb analysed the multiplex PCR reads with MiXCR anew, one entry per CDR3 protein. The sample includes 300,000 to 400,000 distinct CDR3 sequences, approximately 16% of them seen just once. The sample also formed part of further work on T cells in Graves' hyperthyroidism and ophthalmopathy.

This receptor was obtained from a middle-aged man with Graves disease. This specimen was peripheral blood mononuclear cells (PBMCs), taken at new diagnosis, from a patient treated with antithyroid drugs.

CDR3: CASSVRGFNEQYF. Written as DNA, the CDR3 is TGCGCCAGCAGCGTACGAGGGTTTAACGAGCAGTACTTC. The chain combines TRBV5-1 with TRBJ2-7, with D possibly TRBD2 on 5 matching bases. The CDR3 length is 13 residues. With 4 bases removed from V and 5 bases from J, the gap between germline ends came to 13 bases. Germline-derived CDR1 and CDR2 are SGHRS and YFSETQ.